These 29 T cell receptor beta chains were all obtained from the same sample, sequenced in a study of early T cells in non-severe SARS-CoV-2 infection. MiXCR was run by TCRdb on the 5' RACE reads, yielding one entry per CDR3 protein. The profile shows fewer than 40,000 distinct CDR3 sequences, 5% to 7% of them singletons. Sequencing was carried out using whole blood. The receptors here all came from an adult who was a healthcare worker with PCR-confirmed SARS-CoV-2 infection or an uninfected control (not recorded which).

This clonotype has ten or more counts. The chain's CDR3 is CASSLDRDSLGTEAFF. CDR3 nucleotide sequence: TGTGCCAGCAGCTTAGATCGGGACAGTTTGGGTACTGAAGCTTTCTTT. The chain couples TRBV11-2 to TRBJ1-1; TRBD1 aligns across 7 bases. Trimming removed 0 bases from V and 5 bases from J; junction bases left unmatched: 9. CDR1 is SGHAT, CDR2 FQNNGV, per germline. CDR3 length: 16 amino acids.

Worth noting for this clonotype: A much bigger clone sits one base away, suggesting this may be a read error. Likely a read error: the CDR3 ends without its conserved phenylalanine or tryptophan. This chain connects TRBV28 to TRBJ1-6; D is uncertain. CDR3 length: 14 amino acids. The germline CDR1 and CDR2 sequences are MDHEN and SYDVKM. The ends were cut back, 2 bases at V and 8 bases at J, with 10 bases in the middle. The CDR3 sequence is CASSLEGRDSPLHL. CDR3 bases: TGTGCCAGCAGTTTAGAGGGTCGGGATTCACCCCTCCACCTT.

The chain employs TRBV10-3 and TRBJ2-7; 8 nucleotides match TRBD1. V was clipped by 9 bases and J by 6 bases; unmatched bases: 16. There are 15 residues in the CDR3. Looked up from germline, CDR1 is ENHRY and CDR2 is SYGVKD. The chain's CDR3 is CAIKTDRETYSEQYF. CDR3 in DNA: TGTGCCATTAAAACGGACAGGGAAACCTATAGCGAGCAGTACTTC.

At least ten counts were recorded for this clonotype. V is TRBV10-2 and J is TRBJ2-4; D unresolved. This CDR3 comprises 11 residues. Trimming took 3 bases from V and 6 from J, leaving 3 bases between them. Per the germline V gene, CDR1 is WSHSY and CDR2 is SAAADI. CDR3 loop: CASSDGNIQYF. The CDR3 DNA is TGCGCCAGCAGTGACGGAAACATTCAGTACTTC.

There are many counts of this clonotype. CDR3 sequence (DNA): TGCAGTGCTAAAGGGACATTAAGCTCCTACGAGCAGTACTTC. Protein sequence: CSAKGTLSSYEQYF. J is TRBJ2-7 and V is TRBV20-1; D is possibly TRBD1 (6 bases). Germline V gene sequence: CDR1 DFQATT, CDR2 SNEGSKA (reference sequence). The ends were cut back, 4 bases at V and 0 bases at J, with 13 bases in the middle. CDR3 size: 14 residues.

The chain is built from TRBV6-2 or TRBV6-3 and TRBJ2-1, with D perhaps matching TRBD2 (6 bases). Trimming cost V 10 bases and J 2 bases, with 18 bases left between them. The V gene's germline CDR1 is MNHEY and CDR2 SVGEGT. The CDR3 runs to 15 residues. The CDR3 bases are TGTGCCACCAACCCCCGGGGGACCACCTACAATGAGCAGTTCTTC. Amino acids: CATNPRGTTYNEQFF.

This clonotype occurred many times. The chain joins TRBV7-2 to TRBJ2-5; D is undetermined. The germline V gene encodes CDR1 SGHTA and CDR2 FQGNSA. Trimming took off 1 base at V and 2 bases at J, with 8 bases between the two ends. The CDR3 extends over 14 amino acids. CDR3 protein: CASSLGRLQETQYF. The CDR3 DNA follows: TGTGCCAGCAGCTTAGGCAGGCTACAAGAGACCCAGTACTTC.

Concerning this clonotype: This sequence may be a read error, since a much larger clone differs from it by one base. The chain employs TRBV3-1 and TRBJ2-1, with 7 bases that match TRBD2. V was clipped by 4 bases and J by 7 bases; unmatched bases: 7. From germline, CDR1 is LGHDT and CDR2 YNNKEL (reference sequence). The CDR3 runs 14 residues. The CDR3: CASSRASGANEQFF. Here the CDR3 DNA reads TGTGCCAGCAGCCGGGCTAGCGGAGCTAATGAGCAGTTCTTC.

This clonotype was detected many times. The rearrangement uses TRBV20-1 and TRBJ2-1; TRBD2 aligns across 7 bases. CDR3 size: 15 residues. CDR1 and CDR2 (germline): DFQATT, SNEGSKA (reference sequence). Trimming removed 6 bases from V and 3 bases from J; junction bases left unmatched: 11. The CDR3 DNA sequence: TGCAGTGCCCCAAAGATCGGGGAGGGCTACAATGAGCAGTTCTTC. It yields the protein CSAPKIGEGYNEQFF.

The table lists this clonotype with many counts. This chain joins TRBV30 and TRBJ2-2; the D call may be TRBD1 or TRBD2 (5 bases each). The CDR3 runs 14 residues. V gave up 0 bases and J gave up 7 bases, with 12 bases separating them. CDR1 is GTSNPN, CDR2 SVGIG, per germline (reference sequence). The CDR3 sequence: CAWSVRGASGELFF. The CDR3 DNA is TGTGCCTGGAGTGTACGAGGGGCCAGCGGGGAGCTGTTTTTT.

The chain joins TRBV29-1 to TRBJ1-1; D unclear. V lost 7 bases and J 4 bases, leaving 19 bases between the germline ends. Per the germline V gene, CDR1 is SQVTM and CDR2 is ANQGSEA. CDR3 length: 14 amino acids. The CDR3 loop is CSASDDPKGTEAFF. The CDR3 DNA reads as TGCAGCGCCTCGGACGACCCGAAGGGCACTGAAGCTTTCTTT.

This clonotype has ten or more counts. This chain links TRBV24-1 with TRBJ2-3; 8 bases match TRBD1. The CDR3 has 17 residues. Germline CDR1 KGHDR, CDR2 SFDVKD. The ends lost 4 bases at V and 2 bases at J; junction bases unmatched: 10. CDR3 sequence: CATSESTGETLTDTQYF. The DNA for the CDR3 is TGTGCCACCAGTGAGTCGACAGGGGAGACCCTCACAGATACGCAGTATTTT.

This clonotype was seen repeatedly, ten times or more. This rearrangement joins TRBV20-1 to TRBJ2-3; D may be TRBD1 or TRBD2 (5 bases each). Germline values: CDR1 DFQATT, CDR2 SNEGSKA (reference sequence). CDR3 length: 12 residues. Trimming cost V 3 bases and J 3 bases, with 7 bases left between them. The CDR3, as DNA: TGCAGTGCTAGGGGACGTACAGATACGCAGTATTTT. Translation: CSARGRTDTQYF.

The sample holds many counts of this clonotype. CDR3 DNA sequence: TGTGCCAGCAGCTTAGCGGCCCCACTAGCAGCAACGGCGGATACGCAGTATTTT. As protein: CASSLAAPLAATADTQYF. J is TRBJ2-3 and V is TRBV7-3; possible D gene TRBD2, 6 bases. Trimming took 2 bases from V and 6 from J, leaving 24 bases between them. From germline, CDR1 is SGHTA and CDR2 FQGTGA. This CDR3 region has 18 residues.

This clonotype was seen ten or more times. The rearrangement uses TRBV20-1 and TRBJ1-1, with a tentative D call TRBD1 (6 bases). The V gene's germline CDR1 is DFQATT and CDR2 SNEGSKA (reference sequence). V lost 5 bases and J lost 7, with 8 bases in between. This CDR3 region has 10 residues. The CDR3 spells CSARTDEAFF. The CDR3 bases are TGCAGTGCTCGGACAGATGAAGCTTTCTTT.

This clonotype was counted at least ten times. The chain couples TRBV28 to TRBJ2-7; 9 nucleotides align to TRBD1. V lost 6 bases to trimming and J lost 0 bases; unmatched junction nucleotides: 9. Germline loops: CDR1 MDHEN, CDR2 SYDVKM. The CDR3 length is 16 residues. This CDR3 reads CASRTAGTGNSYEQYF. The CDR3 DNA reads TGTGCCAGCAGGACTGCCGGGACAGGGAACTCCTACGAGCAGTACTTC.

This clonotype was seen many times. The J gene is TRBJ2-7, the V gene TRBV7-2; 7 positions match TRBD2. Germline assignment: CDR1 SGHTA and CDR2 FQGNSA. Trimming took 5 bases from V and 4 from J; bases not matched to a gene: 11. This CDR3 comprises 15 residues. The CDR3 region is CASSPALAGEYEQYF. CDR3 DNA: TGTGCCAGCAGCCCAGCCCTTGCGGGGGAGTACGAGCAGTACTTC. The full variable domain, in which reference TRBV7-2 and TRBJ2-7 provide the parts outside the CDR3, is GAGVSQSPSNKVTEKGKDVELRCDPISGHTALYWYRQSLGQGLEFLIYFQGNSAPDKSGLPSDRFSAERTGGSVSTLTIQRTQQEDSAVYLCASSPALAGEYEQYFGPGTRLTVT.

In regard to this clonotype: Just one base apart from a much larger clone, this may be a read error. The chain links TRBV30 to TRBJ1-3, with D possibly matching TRBD1 (5 bases). The ends were cut back, 5 bases at V and 9 bases at J, with 17 bases in the middle. Looked up from germline, CDR1 is GTSNPN and CDR2 is SVGIG (reference sequence). CDR3 length equals 13 residues. This chain's CDR3 is CAWGSGTESTIYF. CDR3 DNA: TGTGCCTGGGGATCAGGGACTGAAAGCACCATATATTTT. The full variable domain, its missing parts supplied by reference TRBV30 and TRBJ1-3, is SQTIHQWPATLVQPVGSPLSLECTVEGTSNPNLYWYRQAAGRGLQLLFYSVGIGQISSEVPQNLSASRPQDRQFILSSKKLLLSDSGFYLCAWGSGTESTIYFGEGSWLTVV.

This clonotype was found a few times. The chain links TRBV24-1 to TRBJ2-3, with D maybe TRBD2 (7 bases). Trimming took off 1 base at V and 2 bases at J, with 9 bases between the two ends. The germline CDR1 and CDR2 sequences are KGHDR and SFDVKD. This CDR3 region has 15 residues. DNA of the CDR3: TGTGCCACCAGTGATTTCGGGGGGCCCACAGATACGCAGTATTTT. Protein product: CATSDFGGPTDTQYF.

This chain uses TRBV28 with TRBJ1-2; D ambiguous. The germline V gene has CDR1 MDHEN and CDR2 SYDVKM. This CDR3 is 13 amino acids long. Deletions cut 4 bases from V and 4 bases from J, with 10 bases between. The CDR3 DNA sequence: TGTGCCAGCAGTTCGCTTGGGATCTATGGCTACACCTTC. This gives the protein CASSSLGIYGYTF.

By its share, this clonotype is medium-sized. The J gene is TRBJ2-1, the V gene TRBV10-3; 11 nucleotides match TRBD2. The CDR3 extends over 13 amino acids. Germline loops: CDR1 ENHRY, CDR2 SYGVKD. V gave up 6 bases and J gave up 8 bases; unmatched junction bases: 3. In nucleotides, the CDR3 is TGTGCCATCAGGACTAGCGGGACTGATGAGCAGTTCTTC. Its protein product is CAIRTSGTDEQFF.

V and J are TRBV7-8 and TRBJ2-4, with a possible D match to TRBD2 (5 bases). From germline, CDR1 is SGHVS and CDR2 FQNEAQ. With 1 base removed from V and 1 base from J, the gap between germline ends came to 11 bases. The CDR3 totals 16 residues. The CDR3 bases are TGTGCCAGCAGCTTAGATCTGGGAGAGGCCAAAAACATTCAGTACTTC. This sequence encodes CASSLDLGEAKNIQYF.

This clonotype occurred many times. The chain has TRBV20-1 and TRBJ2-7; D remains unclear. V lost 6 bases and J 3 bases, leaving 12 bases between the germline ends. CDR1 is DFQATT, CDR2 SNEGSKA, per germline (reference sequence). The length of the CDR3 is 12 residues. Here the CDR3 reads CSARPNLYEQYF. The CDR3 bases are TGCAGTGCCAGACCGAACCTCTACGAGCAGTACTTC.

This clonotype was seen ten or more times. This chain links TRBV2 with TRBJ2-2; 8 bases are a match to TRBD1. Unmatched junction bases numbered 8, after V lost 7 bases and J lost 4 bases. The CDR3 sequence is 15 residues long. The germline V gene encodes CDR1 SNHLY and CDR2 FYNNEI. For the CDR3, the DNA is TGTGCCAGCAACGGACAGGGAAGGTCCACCGGGGAGCTGTTTTTT. The encoded protein is CASNGQGRSTGELFF.

This clonotype came up many times. Here the CDR3 DNA reads TGCAGTGCTAGACCGGGGGCTCTTAGCAATCAGCCCCAGCATTTT. Residues: CSARPGALSNQPQHF. The chain recombines TRBV20-1 with TRBJ1-5, with D possibly matching TRBD1 (6 bases). V shed 2 bases and J shed 0 bases, with 11 bases lying between them. Germline lookup yields CDR1 DFQATT and CDR2 SNEGSKA (reference sequence). The CDR3 is 15 residues long.

This clonotype has ten or more counts. The chain is built from TRBV12-3 or TRBV12-4 and TRBJ1-1; 9 nucleotides align to TRBD1. The CDR3 spans 14 residues. After removal of 5 bases from V and 4 bases from J, the junction contained 5 bases not matched to a gene. CDR3 sequence reads: CASSPRDRATEAFF. In DNA, the CDR3 is TGTGCCAGCAGTCCCCGGGACAGGGCCACTGAAGCTTTCTTT.

The chain uses TRBV13 and TRBJ2-6; D ambiguous. Germline CDR1 PRHDT, CDR2 FYEKMQ (reference sequence). The CDR3 is 17 amino acids. V was cut by 6 bases and J by 0 bases, with 15 bases left in between. The CDR3 here is CASRKGEGSSGANVLTF. The DNA of the CDR3 is TGTGCCAGCAGAAAAGGAGAAGGGTCCTCTGGGGCCAACGTCCTGACTTTC. The full variable domain, completed using reference TRBV13 and TRBJ2-6, is AAGVIQSPRHLIKEKRETATLKCYPIPRHDTVYWYQQGPGQDPQFLISFYEKMQSDKGSIPDRFSAQQFSDYHSELNMSSLELGDSALYFCASRKGEGSSGANVLTFGAGSRLTVL.

The chain couples TRBV7-2 to TRBJ1-2; the D is unclear. Trimming removed 1 base from V and 4 bases from J, with 13 bases in between. The V gene's germline CDR1 is SGHTA and CDR2 FQGNSA. The CDR3 length is 15 residues. CDR3 nucleotides: TGTGCCAGCAGCTTAGAAGGCCGGGCGGCCTATGGCTACACCTTC. Residues: CASSLEGRAAYGYTF.

In its sample, this clonotype was seen once. The junction and the germline gene differ at one end; a read error may be behind it. The V and J genes are TRBV7-3 and TRBJ1-6; D gene uncertain. Germline CDR1 is SGHTA and CDR2 is FQGTGA. This CDR3 has 13 amino acids. This CDR3 is CASSLLYNSPLHF. The CDR3, as DNA: TGTGCCAGCAGCCTATTGTATAATTCGCCCCTCCACTTT.